A selection of T cell receptor beta chains follows, all from one sample in a study of T cell repertoires and HLA-DP antigens. No antigen has been assigned to these receptors. Measured with immunoSEQ multiplex PCR; TCRdb has only the in-frame clones, and not every one. The sample carries about 73,000 clones, around 80% recorded once. Sequenced input: CD4+ T cells from PBMCs. Receptors originate from a man aged 60-69 years in good health and CMV-seronegative. The CDR3 runs from the conserved cysteine through the conserved F or W. Each record gives: CDR3 DNA, CDR3 protein, D gene, J gene, CDR3 length, V gene. D genes are given only for firm matches.

CDR3nt: TGTGCCACCAGCAGAGATAGACCCTACTTGGATTCACCCCTCCACTTT
CDR3aa: CATSRDRPYLDSPLHF
d_gene: -
j_gene: TRBJ1-6
len: 16
v_gene: TRBV15

CDR3nt: TGTGCCACCAGCAGAGATAGGGGGACAGTTGGAAACACCATATATTTT
CDR3aa: CATSRDRGTVGNTIYF
d_gene: TRBD1
j_gene: TRBJ1-3
len: 16
v_gene: TRBV15

CDR3nt: TGCGCCAGCAGCCGCGGATCTAACAATGAGCAGTTCTTC
CDR3aa: CASSRGSNNEQFF
d_gene: -
j_gene: TRBJ2-1
len: 13
v_gene: TRBV4-3

CDR3nt: TGCGCCAGCAGCTTGGTACCAGCGGGGGGCCCACCCCCCTACGAGCAGTACTTC
CDR3aa: CASSLVPAGGPPPYEQYF
d_gene: TRBD2
j_gene: TRBJ2-7
len: 18
v_gene: TRBV5-1

CDR3nt: TGTGCCAGCAGCCAAACCCCGGGCAGGGGGCCGTGGCAGCCCCAGCATTTT
CDR3aa: CASSQTPGRGPWQPQHF
d_gene: TRBD1
j_gene: TRBJ1-5
len: 17
v_gene: TRBV4-2

CDR3nt: TGTGCCAGCTCACTACCGGGCTACCAAGAGACCCAGTACTTC
CDR3aa: CASSLPGYQETQYF
d_gene: -
j_gene: TRBJ2-5
len: 14
v_gene: TRBV18

CDR3nt: TGCGCCAGCAGCTTGGAGGGTGTGACAGGGGGGGCGGATACGCAGTATTTT
CDR3aa: CASSLEGVTGGADTQYF
d_gene: TRBD1
j_gene: TRBJ2-3
len: 17
v_gene: TRBV5-1

CDR3nt: TGTGCCAGCAGTCAAAGACCAAGGGAGACCCAGTACTTC
CDR3aa: CASSQRPRETQYF
d_gene: -
j_gene: TRBJ2-5
len: 13
v_gene: TRBV27

CDR3nt: TGTGCCAGTAGTATAGGCGGGGGGGCCGGCAAAAACATTCAGTACTTC
CDR3aa: CASSIGGGAGKNIQYF
d_gene: TRBD2
j_gene: TRBJ2-4
len: 16
v_gene: TRBV19

CDR3nt: TGTGCCACCAGCCCGGGACTAGCGGGGGGCCGCACAGATACGCAGTATTTT
CDR3aa: CATSPGLAGGRTDTQYF
d_gene: TRBD2
j_gene: TRBJ2-3
len: 17
v_gene: TRBV15

CDR3nt: TGTGCCAGCAGCTCTTCAGCGGGAATGGACACCGGGGAGCTGTTTTTT
CDR3aa: CASSSSAGMDTGELFF
d_gene: TRBD2
j_gene: TRBJ2-2
len: 16
v_gene: TRBV5-6

CDR3nt: TGTGCCAGCAGCTTAGCCGGGGATCACTCCTCTAACTATGGCTACACCTTC
CDR3aa: CASSLAGDHSSNYGYTF
d_gene: -
j_gene: TRBJ1-2
len: 17
v_gene: TRBV7-9

CDR3nt: TGTGCCAGCACCCAACAAGGCGGGGTTGGATACGAGCAGTACTTC
CDR3aa: CASTQQGGVGYEQYF
d_gene: -
j_gene: TRBJ2-7
len: 15
v_gene: TRBV6-6

CDR3nt: TGCGCCAGCAGCTTAGGTGTGACGGAGCGCCTCGGAGATACGCAGTATTTT
CDR3aa: CASSLGVTERLGDTQYF
d_gene: -
j_gene: TRBJ2-3
len: 17
v_gene: TRBV5-1

CDR3nt: TGTGCCAGCAGTTTAGACAGGCACTCCTACGAGCAGTACTTC
CDR3aa: CASSLDRHSYEQYF
d_gene: -
j_gene: TRBJ2-7
len: 14
v_gene: TRBV27

CDR3nt: TGTGCCACCACTAGGGGTAGCAATCAGCCCCAGCATTTT
CDR3aa: CATTRGSNQPQHF
d_gene: -
j_gene: TRBJ1-5
len: 13
v_gene: TRBV6-6

CDR3nt: TGCGCCAGCAGTCCTCAACTAAGCTATGGCTACACCTTC
CDR3aa: CASSPQLSYGYTF
d_gene: -
j_gene: TRBJ1-2
len: 13
v_gene: TRBV4-1